This T cell receptor beta chain was captured in a study of T-cell memory formation after mild COVID-19. Whole-study context: TCR clusters were mostly donor specific.

This clonotype appeared many times. Its antigen remains unidentified. From germline, CDR1 is LGHDT and CDR2 YNNKEL (reference sequence). The CDR3 spans 15 residues. The J segment lost 7 bases and the V segment lost 1 base, leaving 5 bases of the junction unmatched. General study findings and limits: For second-wave clones that peaked at day 37, SARS-CoV-2 specificity went unverified. Pre-infection memory held some responding clones, suggesting pre-existing cross-reactive T cells responded.

5'RACE with constant-segment primers built TCRalpha and TCRbeta cDNA libraries with UMIs. TCRdb processed the 5' RACE reads anew with MiXCR; each CDR3 protein has one entry. This sample has tens of thousands of distinct CDR3 sequences, with 14% found just once. The sample consisted of PBMCs or a T cell subset sorted from them (not recorded which). The receptor was isolated from an adult woman who had mild COVID-19 (a few samples of this study predate the infection). Cell type and time point are not known. The chain joins TRBV3-1 to TRBJ2-1; 9 bases fit TRBD2. CDR3 nucleotides: TGTGCCAGCAGCCAAGGCGGGGGGGCCACAAATGAGCAGTTCTTC. Its translation: CASSQGGGATNEQFF.